These 29 T cell receptor beta chains came from one sample sequenced in a study of T-cell memory formation after mild COVID-19 (dated by TCRdb to the early 2020s). The library came from 5' RACE. The sequencing machine was an Illumina NovaSeq 6000. TCRdb reprocessing: public reads trimmed at Q25 with fastp, clones called with MiXCR, in-frame beta chains kept. Duplicate CDR3 protein sequences are folded into a single record with the most common DNA and genes. The sample data list about 210,000 distinct CDR3 sequences, and about 10% of these were observed just once. The top ten clones comprise approximately 3% of the sample. The material sequenced was PBMCs or a T cell subset sorted from them (not recorded which). These receptors all come from a man aged 18 to 30 who had mild COVID-19 (a few samples of this study predate the infection). The sample titles of this study are shuffled in the database, so cell type and time point are left out; the donor was told from shared clones.

This clonotype was recorded at least ten times. This chain uses TRBV11-2 with TRBJ2-5; 8 nucleotides line up with TRBD1. CDR3 length: 16 residues. The trim removed 0 bases at V and 3 bases at J, leaving 6 bases unmatched. Germline values: CDR1 SGHAT, CDR2 FQNNGV. The CDR3 here is CASSLDGRGREETQYF. The CDR3 DNA follows: TGTGCCAGCAGCTTAGATGGCAGGGGGCGGGAAGAGACCCAGTACTTC. Full variable domain (rest looked up from reference TRBV11-2 and TRBJ2-5): EAGVAQSPRYKIIEKRQSVAFWCNPISGHATLYWYQQILGQGPKLLIQFQNNGVVDDSQLPKDRFSAERLKGVDSTLKIQPAKLEDSAVYLCASSLDGRGREETQYFGPGTRLLVL.

The genes are TRBV20-1 and TRBJ1-1; no clear D gene. The V gene lost 5 bases and the J gene lost 9 bases, with 19 bases spanning the gap. Germline V lookup: CDR1 DFQATT, CDR2 SNEGSKA (reference sequence). The CDR3 length is 13 residues. The DNA of the CDR3 is TGCAGTGCTCAGAGAACCATGATAGGCCAAGCTTTCTTT. Translation gives CSAQRTMIGQAFF.

This clonotype was detected a few times. Here the CDR3 DNA reads TGTGCCAGCAGTTTTGACTGGGCAACTGAAGCTTTCTTT. The encoded protein is CASSFDWATEAFF. The V gene is TRBV5-4, the J gene TRBJ1-1, with D uncertain. V lost 5 bases and J lost 5, with 13 bases in between. The CDR3 covers 13 residues. The germline V gene encodes CDR1 SGHNT and CDR2 YYREEE (reference sequence).

This clonotype occurred a few times. The CDR3 DNA reads TGCGCCAGCAGCTTGTCGGGGGCGGCGAACACCGGGGAGCTGTTTTTT. Protein: CASSLSGAANTGELFF. The chain carries TRBV5-1 and TRBJ2-2, with D perhaps matching TRBD1 or TRBD2 (6 bases each). Deletions cut 1 base from V and 0 bases from J, with 10 bases between. Looked up from germline, CDR1 is SGHRS and CDR2 is YFSETQ. The CDR3 runs 16 residues.

The chain combines TRBV29-1 with TRBJ1-1; D is perhaps TRBD1 (6 bases). Between the trimmed V and J ends, which lost 7 bases and 2 bases, there was a span of 14 bases. The CDR3 consists of 13 residues. CDR1 and CDR2 from the germline V gene are SQVTM and ANQGSEA. The CDR3 nucleotides are TGCAGCGGGGGGGGGCGCGGTAACACTGAAGCTTTCTTT. This translates into CSGGGRGNTEAFF.

This clonotype was found a few times. The chain is built from TRBV5-1 and TRBJ2-3; 8 positions match TRBD2. Per the germline V gene, CDR1 is SGHRS and CDR2 is YFSETQ. V shed 2 bases and J 3 bases; nucleotides not matched to a gene: 5. The CDR3 has 15 residues. The CDR3 nucleotides read TGCGCCAGCAGCTTAAGTGCGGGGGGAACAGATACGCAGTATTTT. Protein: CASSLSAGGTDTQYF.

This clonotype has at least ten counts. The chain uses TRBV5-1 and TRBJ2-3; no clear D gene. Germline V gene data show CDR1 as SGHRS and CDR2 as YFSETQ. The CDR3 covers 14 residues. Trimming shortened V by 1 base and J by 4 bases, and 10 bases separated the two germline ends. The DNA for the CDR3 is TGCGCCAGCAGCTTGAAGCAAGGTGCAGATACGCAGTATTTT. As protein: CASSLKQGADTQYF.

There are a few counts of this clonotype. The chain carries TRBV20-1 and TRBJ2-5, with D hard to call. Germline V gene data show CDR1 as DFQATT and CDR2 as SNEGSKA (reference sequence). V lost 5 bases, J lost 5 bases, and 12 bases lay in between. This CDR3 has 12 amino acids. In DNA form, the CDR3 reads TGCAGTGCTGGGGTTCTGGCTGAGACCCAGTACTTC. Translation gives CSAGVLAETQYF.

The genes are TRBV7-9 and TRBJ2-5; D gene uncertain. This CDR3 spans 12 amino acids. Germline V gene sequence: CDR1 SEHNR, CDR2 FQNEAQ (reference sequence). The V end was cut by 5 bases, the J end by 7 bases, with 11 bases between. The CDR3 protein is CASSQEVGTQYF. The DNA of the CDR3 is TGTGCCAGCAGCCAAGAGGTCGGGACCCAGTACTTC.

In its sample, this clonotype was seen a few times. The gene calls are TRBV12-3 or TRBV12-4 and TRBJ2-5; 9 nucleotides agree with TRBD2. The CDR3 consists of 17 residues. V lost 6 bases and J lost 0; bases outside the gene matches: 11. CDR3 DNA: TGTGCCAGCAGACCGGGCGGGGGGGCCTGGTACCAAGAGACCCAGTACTTC. As protein: CASRPGGGAWYQETQYF.

The chain uses TRBV20-1 and TRBJ1-5; 7 nucleotides agree with TRBD1. Germline-derived CDR1 and CDR2 are DFQATT and SNEGSKA (reference sequence). With V trimmed by 1 base and J by 0 bases, 6 bases remained unmatched. The CDR3 extends over 16 amino acids. The CDR3 protein is CSARARDRYSNQPQHF. Written as DNA, the CDR3 is TGCAGTGCTAGAGCACGGGACAGATATAGCAATCAGCCCCAGCATTTT.

As regards this clonotype: At one boundary the junction diverges from the germline segment, which might be a read error. V and J are TRBV7-2 and TRBJ1-5, with TRBD1 as a possible D gene (6 bases). Germline CDR1 and CDR2: SGHTA and FQGNSA. This CDR3 has 13 residues. The CDR3 spells CASSLRPTVEGVF. DNA for the CDR3: TGTGCCAGCAGCTTACGGCCGACGGTGGAGGGGGTTTTT.

This clonotype was seen a few times. CDR3 in amino acids: CASMGVRNEKLFF. CDR3 in DNA: TGTGCCAGTATGGGGGTTCGGAATGAAAAACTGTTTTTT. The chain employs TRBV19 and TRBJ1-4; D is possibly TRBD1 (5 bases). This CDR3 is 13 amino acids long. Germline V gene sequence: CDR1 LNHDA, CDR2 SQIVND (reference sequence). V lost 7 bases to trimming and J lost 5 bases, with 11 bases between them.

This clonotype was counted only a few times. V usage is TRBV11-3 and J usage is TRBJ1-6; D may be TRBD1 (6 bases). The CDR3 extends over 15 amino acids. V dropped 4 bases and J dropped 9 bases, with 16 bases sitting between them. The germline CDR1 and CDR2 sequences are SGHNT and YENEEA. The CDR3 protein is CASSSGGQGSSPLHF. The CDR3 nucleotides read TGTGCCAGCAGCTCCGGGGGGCAGGGGAGTTCACCCCTCCACTTT.

This clonotype was recorded a few times. The CDR3 nucleotides are TGCGCCAGCAGGGTCGACAGGGAAGGTAACAGGTGGGACACTGAAGCTTTCTTT. Translated: CASRVDREGNRWDTEAFF. The gene calls are TRBV10-2 and TRBJ1-1; 7 positions agree with TRBD1. From germline, CDR1 is WSHSY and CDR2 SAAADI. After removal of 6 bases from V and 3 bases from J, the junction contained 19 bases not matched to a gene. The CDR3 is 18 residues long.

This clonotype was seen a handful of times. The V and J genes are TRBV15 and TRBJ1-4; 10 nucleotides match TRBD1. The CDR3 is made up of 16 amino acids. V shed 3 bases and J 8 bases; nucleotides not matched to a gene: 9. In germline, CDR1 is LNHNV, CDR2 YYDKDF (reference sequence). CDR3 bases: TGTGCCACCAGCAGGGATCTAGGACAGGGGGACGAAAAACTGTTTTTT. It codes for CATSRDLGQGDEKLFF.

This clonotype was detected only once. This sequence joins TRBV12-3 or TRBV12-4 and TRBJ2-2; 9 nucleotides agree with TRBD1. The CDR3 spans 15 residues. V trimming: 5 bases; J trimming: 6 bases; junction bases outside the gene matches: 7. The CDR3 loop reads CASSLLTGGSGELFF. The CDR3 region has the DNA TGTGCCAGCAGTCTGTTGACAGGGGGATCCGGGGAGCTGTTTTTT.

The chain employs TRBV2 and TRBJ2-1, with D unclear. Germline CDR1 and CDR2: SNHLY and FYNNEI. The CDR3 length is 15 residues. The V and J ends lost 2 bases and 0 bases respectively, with 8 bases between them. The CDR3 sequence: CASSELASSYNEQFF. The CDR3 DNA follows: TGTGCCAGCAGTGAACTGGCGAGCTCCTACAATGAGCAGTTCTTC.

This clonotype was seen a few times. CDR3 in amino acids: CASSLILYEQYF. The CDR3 DNA sequence: TGTGCCAGCAGCCTGATTCTCTACGAGCAGTACTTC. V is TRBV12-3 or TRBV12-4 and J is TRBJ2-7; no definite D call. The CDR3 is 12 amino acids. Trimming left V 6 bases short and J 3 bases short, with 9 bases between.

V usage is TRBV3-1 and J usage is TRBJ2-5, with D maybe TRBD1 (6 bases). Germline V gene data show CDR1 as LGHDT and CDR2 as YNNKEL (reference sequence). The CDR3 extends over 14 amino acids. The V end lost 7 bases, the J end lost 4 bases, and 16 bases lay between the germline ends. CDR3 in DNA: TGTGCCAGCACTGAACAGGGAAGAGGAGAGACCCAGTACTTC. Protein: CASTEQGRGETQYF.

The gene calls are TRBV2 and TRBJ2-6; no clear D. This CDR3 comprises 13 residues. V lost 10 bases to trimming and J lost 0 bases, with 7 bases between them. The germline V gene encodes CDR1 SNHLY and CDR2 FYNNEI. CDR3 coding DNA: TGTGCCAACAAAAACTCTGGGGCCAACGTCCTGACTTTC. It encodes CANKNSGANVLTF. Together with reference TRBV2 and TRBJ2-6, the CDR3 gives the full variable domain: EPEVTQTPSHQVTQMGQEVILRCVPISNHLYFYWYRQILGQKVEFLVSFYNNEISEKSEIFDDQFSVERPDGSNFTLKIRSTKLEDSAMYFCANKNSGANVLTFGAGSRLTVL.

The gene calls are TRBV5-1 and TRBJ2-7; D ambiguous. Germline assignment: CDR1 SGHRS and CDR2 YFSETQ. Between the trimmed V and J ends, which lost 0 bases and 6 bases, there was a span of 16 bases. This CDR3 is 15 amino acids long. Here the CDR3 reads CASSLVVQASAEQYF. The CDR3 DNA is TGCGCCAGCAGCTTGGTAGTCCAGGCGTCCGCCGAGCAGTACTTC.

The gene calls are TRBV19 and TRBJ1-4; D ambiguous. CDR1 and CDR2 from the germline V gene are LNHDA and SQIVND (reference sequence). CDR3 length equals 14 residues. Trimming shortened V by 6 bases and J by 4 bases, and 12 bases separated the two germline ends. CDR3 amino acids: CASSLRGSNEKLFF. CDR3 DNA: TGTGCCAGTAGCCTCCGGGGAAGTAATGAAAAACTGTTTTTT.

Only a few counts were recorded for this clonotype. This rearrangement joins TRBV4-3 to TRBJ1-5; D gene ambiguous. The V gene's germline CDR1 is LGHNA and CDR2 YSLEER. V gave up 1 base and J gave up 3 bases, with 7 bases separating them. The CDR3 has 14 residues. The CDR3 sequence: CASSQGAFNQPQHF. In nucleotides, the CDR3 is TGCGCCAGCAGCCAAGGAGCGTTCAATCAGCCCCAGCATTTT.

This clonotype came up a few times. V usage is TRBV10-3 and J usage is TRBJ1-2; 10 bases map to TRBD1. This CDR3 is built from 13 residues. CDR1 is ENHRY, CDR2 SYGVKD, per germline. The ends lost 3 bases at V and 8 bases at J; junction bases unmatched: 3. CDR3 coding DNA: TGTGCCATCAGTGATGGACAGGGGGGCGGCTACACCTTC. Protein: CAISDGQGGGYTF.

This clonotype has more than one count but fewer than ten. V and J are TRBV27 and TRBJ1-2; TRBD1 agrees at 8 bases. The CDR3 runs to 15 residues. Germline-derived CDR1 and CDR2 are MNHEY and SMNVEV (reference sequence). V gave up 1 base and J gave up 4 bases; unmatched junction bases: 5. In DNA form, the CDR3 reads TGTGCCAGCAGTTTATATGAAACAGGGGGCTATGGCTACACCTTC. Its protein product is CASSLYETGGYGYTF.

This clonotype has ten or more counts. This sequence joins TRBV7-7 and TRBJ2-5; 9 nucleotides match TRBD1. Unmatched junction bases numbered 0, after V lost 3 bases and J lost 4 bases. CDR1 SSHAT and CDR2 FNYEAQ come from the germline V gene (reference sequence). The CDR3 has 13 amino acids. The CDR3 is CASSLDRGETQYF. CDR3 nucleotide sequence: TGTGCCAGCAGCTTGGACAGGGGAGAGACCCAGTACTTC.

This clonotype was seen only a few times. V is TRBV7-2 and J is TRBJ1-5; 7 nucleotides match TRBD1. There are 15 residues in the CDR3. V lost 5 bases, J lost 3 bases, and 7 bases stayed unmatched. Germline loops: CDR1 SGHTA, CDR2 FQGNSA. The CDR3 DNA is TGTGCCAGCAGCCGAAAGACAGGGTACAATCAGCCCCAGCATTTT. Translating it yields CASSRKTGYNQPQHF.

V and J are TRBV6-5 and TRBJ2-7; 7 bases agree with TRBD1. The V segment lost 5 bases and the J segment 4 bases; nucleotides outside the gene matches: 11. Germline V lookup: CDR1 MNHEY, CDR2 SVGAGI. This CDR3 has 15 amino acids. CDR3 region: CASSPQGIGWYEQYF. The CDR3 DNA reads as TGTGCCAGCAGTCCACAGGGGATTGGTTGGTACGAGCAGTACTTC.